The TCR beta chain under discussion was sequenced for a study of blood T cells in healthy people across ages. Study information: Using template switching, researchers captured about one barcoded beta molecule for each two T cells. Overall study findings and caveats: Across samples, TCR beta diversity tracked strongly with naive T cell percentage.

Every donor provided around 9.3 milliliters of peripheral blood. V lost 3 bases, J lost 7 bases, and 16 bases lay in between. Germline loops: CDR1 DFQATT, CDR2 SNEGSKA (reference sequence). The length of the CDR3 is 14 residues. PCR was performed a second time for 7 to 11 cycles using a sample-barcoded 5' primer and a J-beta primer mix. Each cDNA molecule was tagged by a template-switch adaptor that had 12 random nucleotides. TCRdb re-derived calls from the 5' RACE reads in MiXCR, one entry per CDR3 protein. The sample carries approximately 730,000 distinct CDR3 sequences, about 55% recorded once. Concerning this clonotype itself: What it binds is not known.

The TCR sequence derives from a man aged 80 or over in good health. The chain carries TRBV20-1 and TRBJ2-1; the D gene is possibly TRBD2 (7 bases). Material: blood. In DNA form, the CDR3 reads TGCAGTGCTAGGTGGCGGGGGCAAGGGAATGAGCAGTTCTTC. Amino acid sequence: CSARWRGQGNEQFF.